The clone carrying this TCR beta chain was seen a handful of times. The antigen is undetermined. These data are taken from a study of cytomegalovirus exposure and HLA in healthy donors. Points from the study as a whole: The authors assumed roughly uniform sequencing depth across donors for presence/absence analyses. In terms of immune exposure information, only CMV serostatus was available.

V lost 0 bases and J 6 bases, leaving 7 bases between the germline ends. The length of the CDR3 is 13 residues. Germline CDR1 and CDR2: LGHNA and YNFKEQ. The study ran its PCR with 60 Vbeta and 13 Jbeta primers. The assay was immunoSEQ multiplex PCR, and TCRdb's table has in-frame clones only and misses some. This table has about 190,000 clones, roughly 81% appearing once. The material sequenced was PBMCs. V and J are TRBV4-2 and TRBJ2-3; no firm D call. This sequence originates from a woman in her twenties or thirties in good health and CMV-seropositive. CDR3 protein: CASSQESADTQYF. The CDR3 nucleotides read TGTGCCAGCAGCCAAGAAAGCGCGGATACGCAGTATTTT.